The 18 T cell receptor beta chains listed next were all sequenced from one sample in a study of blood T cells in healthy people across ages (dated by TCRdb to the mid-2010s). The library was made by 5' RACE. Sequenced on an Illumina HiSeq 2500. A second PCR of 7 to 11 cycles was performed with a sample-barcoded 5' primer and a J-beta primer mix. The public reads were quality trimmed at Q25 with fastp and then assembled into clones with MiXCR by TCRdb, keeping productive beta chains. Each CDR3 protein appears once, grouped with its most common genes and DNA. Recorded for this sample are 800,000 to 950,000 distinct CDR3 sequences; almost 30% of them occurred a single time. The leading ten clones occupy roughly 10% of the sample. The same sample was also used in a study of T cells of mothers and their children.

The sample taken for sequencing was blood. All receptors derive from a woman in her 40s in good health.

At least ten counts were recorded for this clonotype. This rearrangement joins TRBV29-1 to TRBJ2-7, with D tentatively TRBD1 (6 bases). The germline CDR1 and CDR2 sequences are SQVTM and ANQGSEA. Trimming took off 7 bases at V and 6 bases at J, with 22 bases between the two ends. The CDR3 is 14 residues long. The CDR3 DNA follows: TGCAGCGCACACACAGGGAACACGGTATCCGAGCAGTACTTC. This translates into CSAHTGNTVSEQYF.

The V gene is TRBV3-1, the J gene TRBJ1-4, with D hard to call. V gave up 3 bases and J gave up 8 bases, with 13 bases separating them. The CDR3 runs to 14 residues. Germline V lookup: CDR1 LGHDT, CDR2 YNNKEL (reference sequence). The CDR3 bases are TGTGCCAGCAGCCAGGGTCAGGCGCGAGAAAAACTGTTTTTT. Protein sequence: CASSQGQAREKLFF.

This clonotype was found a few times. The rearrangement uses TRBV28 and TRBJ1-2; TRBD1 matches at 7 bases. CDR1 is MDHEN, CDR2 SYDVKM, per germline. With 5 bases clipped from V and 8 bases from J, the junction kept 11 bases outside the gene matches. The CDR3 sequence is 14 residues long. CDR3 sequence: CASSDRARGGGYTF. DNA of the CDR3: TGTGCCAGCAGTGACAGGGCGCGAGGGGGCGGCTACACCTTC.

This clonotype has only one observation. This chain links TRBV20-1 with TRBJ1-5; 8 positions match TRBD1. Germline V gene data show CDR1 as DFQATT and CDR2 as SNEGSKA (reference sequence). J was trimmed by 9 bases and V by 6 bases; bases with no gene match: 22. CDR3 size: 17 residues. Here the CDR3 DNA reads TGCAGTGCCCCAAGAGACAGGGGAGGTGGAGGCGATCTGCCCCAGCATTTT. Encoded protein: CSAPRDRGGGGDLPQHF.

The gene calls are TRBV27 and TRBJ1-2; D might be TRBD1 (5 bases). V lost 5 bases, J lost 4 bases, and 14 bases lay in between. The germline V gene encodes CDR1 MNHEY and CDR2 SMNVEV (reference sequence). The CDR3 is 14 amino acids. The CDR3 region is CASSLTGPGYGYTF. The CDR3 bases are TGTGCCAGCAGTCTCACAGGCCCCGGCTATGGCTACACCTTC.

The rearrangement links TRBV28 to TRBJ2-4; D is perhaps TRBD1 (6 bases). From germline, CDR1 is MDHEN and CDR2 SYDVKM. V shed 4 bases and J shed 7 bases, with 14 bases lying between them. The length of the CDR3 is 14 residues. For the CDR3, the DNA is TGTGCCAGCAGTTCGACAGGCCTCTGGAACATTCAGTACTTC. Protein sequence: CASSSTGLWNIQYF.

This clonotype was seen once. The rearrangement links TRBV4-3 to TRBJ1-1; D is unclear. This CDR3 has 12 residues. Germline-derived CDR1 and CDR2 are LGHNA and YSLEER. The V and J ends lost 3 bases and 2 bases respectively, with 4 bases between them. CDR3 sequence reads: CASSHINTEAFF. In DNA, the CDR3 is TGCGCCAGCAGCCACATAAACACTGAAGCTTTCTTT.

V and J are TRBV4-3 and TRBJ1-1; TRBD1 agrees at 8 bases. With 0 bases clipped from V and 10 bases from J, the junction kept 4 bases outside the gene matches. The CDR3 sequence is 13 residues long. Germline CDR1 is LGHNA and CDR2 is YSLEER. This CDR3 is CASSQDRGQRAFF. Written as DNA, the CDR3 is TGCGCCAGCAGCCAAGACAGGGGGCAAAGAGCTTTCTTT.

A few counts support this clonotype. The CDR3 coding sequence is TGTGCCAGCAGTCACGGACTCGGACAGGGTGAGACTGAAGCTTTCTTT. Its translation: CASSHGLGQGETEAFF. This chain connects TRBV28 to TRBJ1-1, with TRBD1 matching over 8 bases. V gave up 5 bases and J gave up 5 bases; unmatched junction bases: 13. Per the germline V gene, CDR1 is MDHEN and CDR2 is SYDVKM. CDR3 length: 16 residues.

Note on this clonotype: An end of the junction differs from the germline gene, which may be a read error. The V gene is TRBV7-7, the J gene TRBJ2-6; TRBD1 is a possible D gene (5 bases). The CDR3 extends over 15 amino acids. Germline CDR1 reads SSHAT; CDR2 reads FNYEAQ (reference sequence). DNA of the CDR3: TGTGCTAGCAGCGCCGGTGGATCTGGGGCCAACGTCCGGACTTTC. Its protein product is CASSAGGSGANVRTF.

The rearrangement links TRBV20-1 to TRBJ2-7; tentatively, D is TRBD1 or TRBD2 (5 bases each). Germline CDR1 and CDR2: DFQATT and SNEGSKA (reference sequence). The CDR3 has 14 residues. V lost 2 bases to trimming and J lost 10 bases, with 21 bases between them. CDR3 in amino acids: CSARRVSLGDTQYF. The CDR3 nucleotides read TGCAGTGCTAGACGGGTCAGTCTGGGGGATACCCAGTACTTC.

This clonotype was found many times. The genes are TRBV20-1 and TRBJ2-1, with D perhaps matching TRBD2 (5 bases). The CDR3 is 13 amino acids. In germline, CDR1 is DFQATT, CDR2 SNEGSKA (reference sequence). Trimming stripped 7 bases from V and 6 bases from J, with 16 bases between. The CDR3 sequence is CSVERHVGNEQFF. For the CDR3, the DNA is TGCAGTGTGGAGCGGCATGTAGGCAATGAGCAGTTCTTC.

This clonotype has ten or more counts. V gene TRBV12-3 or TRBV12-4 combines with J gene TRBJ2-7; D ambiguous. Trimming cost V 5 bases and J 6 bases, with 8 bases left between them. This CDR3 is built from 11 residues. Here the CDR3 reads CASSPRSEQYF. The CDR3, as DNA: TGTGCCAGCAGTCCCCGTTCCGAGCAGTACTTC.

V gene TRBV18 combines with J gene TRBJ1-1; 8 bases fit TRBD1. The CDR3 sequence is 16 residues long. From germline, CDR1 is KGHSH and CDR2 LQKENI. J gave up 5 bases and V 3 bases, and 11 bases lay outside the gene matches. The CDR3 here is CASSPSQYDRGTEAFF. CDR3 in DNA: TGTGCCAGCTCACCCTCACAATACGACAGGGGTACTGAAGCTTTCTTT.

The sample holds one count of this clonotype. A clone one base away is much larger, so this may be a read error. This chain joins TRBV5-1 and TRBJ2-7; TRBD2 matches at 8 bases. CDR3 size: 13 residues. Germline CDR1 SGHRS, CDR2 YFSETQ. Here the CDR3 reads CAGSLTSANEQYF. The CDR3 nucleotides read TGCGCCGGCAGCTTGACTAGCGCGAACGAGCAGTACTTC. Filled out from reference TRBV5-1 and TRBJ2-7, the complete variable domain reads KAGVTQTPRYLIKTRGQQVTLSCSPISGHRSVSWYQQTPGQGLQFLFEYFSETQRNKGNFPGRFSGRQFSNSRSEMNVSTLELGDSALYLCAGSLTSANEQYFGPGTRLTVT.

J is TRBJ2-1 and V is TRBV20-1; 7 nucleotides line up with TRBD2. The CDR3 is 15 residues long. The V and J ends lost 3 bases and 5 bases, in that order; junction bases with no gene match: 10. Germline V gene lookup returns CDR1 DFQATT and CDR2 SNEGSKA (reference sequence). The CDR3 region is CSARPERGRHNEQFF. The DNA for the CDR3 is TGCAGTGCTAGGCCCGAGCGGGGACGACACAATGAGCAGTTCTTC.

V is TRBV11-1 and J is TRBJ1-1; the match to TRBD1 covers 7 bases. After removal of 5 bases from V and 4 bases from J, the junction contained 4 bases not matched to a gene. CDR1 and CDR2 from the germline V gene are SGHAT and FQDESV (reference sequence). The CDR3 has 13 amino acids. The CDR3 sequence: CASSTGQSTEAFF. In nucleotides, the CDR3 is TGTGCCAGCAGCACGGGACAGTCCACTGAAGCTTTCTTT.

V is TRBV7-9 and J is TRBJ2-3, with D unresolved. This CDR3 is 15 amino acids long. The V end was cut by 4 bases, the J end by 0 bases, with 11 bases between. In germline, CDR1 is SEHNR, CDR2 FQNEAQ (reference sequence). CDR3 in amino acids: CASSSTAVSTDTQYF. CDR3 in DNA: TGTGCCAGCAGCTCGACTGCGGTGAGCACAGATACGCAGTATTTT.